This T cell receptor beta chain derives from a study of blood T cell repertoires in COVID-19 (TCRdb year 2020). Notes on the research overall: Collaborator samples came from the United States, Italy and Spain and covered acute and convalescent phases of COVID-19. Where available, HLA class I and class II types were obtained from metadata supplied by the sample provider rather than from assay-based typing. Deeply sampled blood TCRbeta repertoires from subjects exposed to, actively infected with, or recovered from COVID-19 were included in the dataset. Samples came from the ongoing ImmuneRACE study (first 160 participants) plus 1,254 subjects from 6 global collaborators. The sample metadata nearly always contained a de-identified subject ID, COVID-19 status, age in years and sex. A freely available public database, intended as a resource for researchers studying the immune response to SARS-CoV-2, is where the repertoires were released. The prospective study material was composed of cDNA or gDNA derived from T cells, B-cell-depleted T cells, or PBMCs.

Comments on this clone: Its antigen remains unidentified. Per-base quality was not reported, and no clone a single base away is much larger than it.

The CDR3 runs 13 residues from the cysteine to the phenylalanine. Just CDR3 DNA is preserved here, 39 bases in frame from base 1. The CDR1 and CDR2 encoded by the germline V gene (reference sequence) are MNHEY and SMNVEV. V is reduced by 10 bases and J by 1 base, leaving a spacing of 13 bases between them. The study at large found these results: The quantity of clinical and demographic metadata differed by source and by participant and was supplied without curation.

The immunoSEQ Assay, a bias-controlled multiplex PCR, was used to amplify TCRbeta CDR3 regions from genomic DNA. The paper's processing steps were these. The number of nucleated cells in each sample was estimated by amplification of reference gene primers within the assay. Sequence reads were collapsed and filtered to measure the absolute abundance of every unique TCRbeta CDR3 rearrangement. For each sample, productive Simpson clonality was calculated as the square root of Simpson's diversity index over productive rearrangements. Held by TCRdb, this immuneACCESS table contains in-frame sequences only and omits some clones. Under half of the omission traces to an unresolved V gene where checked; the cause of the rest is unknown. The V and J calls and the clone size are those of that table, but D and trimming were determined from the DNA. The sample contains 50,000 to 60,000 clones, about 88% of them found a single time. The ten top clones hold 1.6% of the sample.

Collaborating institutions collected whole blood in K2EDTA tubes following their own protocols. Collaborator samples were shipped for TCRbeta analysis as frozen whole blood, isolated PBMCs, or DNA extracted from either sample type. The specimen sequenced was peripheral blood. This receptor was obtained from a man in his sixties with acute or convalescent COVID-19. The chain couples TRBV27 to TRBJ1-1; the D gene is perhaps TRBD1, on 6 matching bases. The sequenced DNA is TGTGCCACCAGCCTACAGGGGAACACTGAAGCTTTCTTT. Translation gives CATSLQGNTEAFF.